This TCR beta chain was sequenced during a study of blood T cell repertoires in COVID-19. Profiled with immunoSEQ multiplex PCR; TCRdb holds only in-frame clones, not every one. The data hold under 300,000 clones, with about 88% observed a single time. Sequenced sample: peripheral blood. The source of this sequence is a young man with active or convalescent COVID-19.

CDR3 in amino acids: CASRSGTGHQPQHF. CDR3 in DNA: TGTGCCAGCAGATCCGGGACAGGGCATCAGCCCCAGCATTTT. The rearrangement joins TRBV7-2 to TRBJ1-5, with 9 bases that match TRBD1. V lost 6 bases and J lost 5; bases outside the gene matches: 5. Germline V CDR1 and CDR2: SGHTA, FQGNSA. The CDR3 length is 14 residues.